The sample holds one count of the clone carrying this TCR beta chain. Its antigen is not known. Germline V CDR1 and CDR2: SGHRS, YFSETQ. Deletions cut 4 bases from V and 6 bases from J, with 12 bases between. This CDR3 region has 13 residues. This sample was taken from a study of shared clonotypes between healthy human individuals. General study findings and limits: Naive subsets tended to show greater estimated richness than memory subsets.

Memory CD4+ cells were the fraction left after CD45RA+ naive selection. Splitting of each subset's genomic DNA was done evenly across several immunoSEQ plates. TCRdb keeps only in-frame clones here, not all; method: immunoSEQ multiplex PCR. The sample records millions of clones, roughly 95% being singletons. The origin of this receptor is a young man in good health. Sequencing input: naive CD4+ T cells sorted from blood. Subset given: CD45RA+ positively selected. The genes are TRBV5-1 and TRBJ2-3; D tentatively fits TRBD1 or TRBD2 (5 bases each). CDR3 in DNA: TGCGCCAGCAGCCAACCCGAGGGGGATACGCAGTATTTT. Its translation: CASSQPEGDTQYF. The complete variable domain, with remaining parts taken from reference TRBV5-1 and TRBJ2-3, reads KAGVTQTPRYLIKTRGQQVTLSCSPISGHRSVSWYQQTPGQGLQFLFEYFSETQRNKGNFPGRFSGRQFSNSRSEMNVSTLELGDSALYLCASSQPEGDTQYFGPGTRLTVL.